A selection of T cell receptor beta chains follows, all from one sample in a study of cytomegalovirus exposure and HLA in healthy donors. Libraries were prepared by immunoSEQ multiplex PCR; TCRdb keeps only in-frame clonotypes and omits some of them. The sample totals 120,000 to 150,000 clones; its top ten clones hold under 2.5%. The specimen sequenced was PBMCs. The receptors here all came from a woman aged 18-35 years in good health and CMV-seronegative. Each CDR3 is given without its conserved first and last residue.

v_call	cdr3_aa
TRBV9	ASSVGGGGGTGELF
TRBV27	ASSLLAAYNEQF
TRBV7-7	ASSLRREGYNEQF
TRBV7-9	ASSFKQGNLLPYEQY
TRBV5-4	ASSLDFGSYNEQF
TRBV28	ASSPRTSSLGIQY
TRBV7-9	ASSLATSLNYGYT
TRBV30	AWSLGVTGNTIY
TRBV7-9	ASSLGGGVTDTQY
TRBV2	ASSEIRRDQPQH
TRBV11-3	ASSNPIAGDSYNEQF
TRBV27	ASSWLYPGLTNSYEQY
TRBV6-1	ASSEEVSSSYEQY
TRBV7-3	ASSSIAGVGEQY
TRBV6-6	ASSYSPPGPTGELF
TRBV4-1	ASSLQGDNSPLH
TRBV16	ASSQYGGQVTEAF
TRBV27	ASSSRASSGAKNIQY
TRBV27	ASSPQGLAKNIQY
TRBV27	ASSFLNQETQY
TRBV7-3	ASSLTGLADHYNEQF
TRBV30	AWDRGGANTEAF
TRBV10-1	ASSDGREETQY
TRBV23-1	ASSQNRGTSQPPITNEKLF
TRBV7-3	ASSFSGRETGELF
TRBV7-3	ASSLIGGSNYGYT
TRBV27	ASRLQGVGTDTQY
TRBV29-1	SVEGGGTSSDYEQY
TRBV5-4	ASSDSRGVTDTQY
TRBV18	ASSPNRGFTGELF
TRBV19	ASSRDSILYQETQY
TRBV5-5	ASSGGPSQHEKLF
TRBV9	ASSEGGASAYNEQF
TRBV29-1	SVRGGSGNTIY
TRBV19	ASSTLAGGPHEQY
TRBV7-3	ASSPGRESGTDTQY
TRBV9	ASSPGGDGYT
TRBV29-1	SVDNFVDRKGNGYT
TRBV7-9	ASSAQAGSGNTIY
TRBV4-1	ASSFEQGYRQGARETQY
TRBV25-1	ASSEFSLTDTQY
TRBV7-2	ASSLARGTDTQY
TRBV28	ASSLPQGTEKLF
TRBV5-5	ASSLPTGASPLH
TRBV6-1	ASSELSGTGNEKLF
TRBV30	AWSLVGVPYNEQF
TRBV11-1	ASSALDTQY
TRBV2	ASSELGLAGVDYNEQF
TRBV30	AWNHGGNQPQH
TRBV29-1	SVGLAGASVGTDTQY
TRBV15	ATSRVQEGTSGPPDNEQF
TRBV6-6	ASSYGARDNQPQH